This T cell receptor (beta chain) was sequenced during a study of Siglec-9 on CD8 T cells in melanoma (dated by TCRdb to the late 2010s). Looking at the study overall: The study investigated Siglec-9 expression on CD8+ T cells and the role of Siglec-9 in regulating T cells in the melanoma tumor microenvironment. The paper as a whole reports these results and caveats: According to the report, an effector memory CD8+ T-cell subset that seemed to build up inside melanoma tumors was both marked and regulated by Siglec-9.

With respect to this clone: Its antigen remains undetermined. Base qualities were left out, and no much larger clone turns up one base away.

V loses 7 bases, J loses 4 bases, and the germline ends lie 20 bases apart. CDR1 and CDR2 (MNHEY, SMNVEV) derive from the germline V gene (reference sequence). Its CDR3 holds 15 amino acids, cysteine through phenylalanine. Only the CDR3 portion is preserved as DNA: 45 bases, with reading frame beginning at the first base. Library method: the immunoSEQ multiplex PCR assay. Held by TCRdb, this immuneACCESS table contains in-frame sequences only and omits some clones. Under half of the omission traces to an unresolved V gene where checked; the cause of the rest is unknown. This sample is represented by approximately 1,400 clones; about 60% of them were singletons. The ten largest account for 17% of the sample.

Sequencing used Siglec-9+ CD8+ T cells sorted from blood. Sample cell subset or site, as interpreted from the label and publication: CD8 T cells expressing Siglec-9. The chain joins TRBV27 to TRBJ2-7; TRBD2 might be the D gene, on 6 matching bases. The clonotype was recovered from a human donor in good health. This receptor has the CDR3 CASKRGGGGGYEQYF. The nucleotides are TGTGCCAGCAAACGGGGAGGTGGGGGAGGATACGAGCAGTACTTC.